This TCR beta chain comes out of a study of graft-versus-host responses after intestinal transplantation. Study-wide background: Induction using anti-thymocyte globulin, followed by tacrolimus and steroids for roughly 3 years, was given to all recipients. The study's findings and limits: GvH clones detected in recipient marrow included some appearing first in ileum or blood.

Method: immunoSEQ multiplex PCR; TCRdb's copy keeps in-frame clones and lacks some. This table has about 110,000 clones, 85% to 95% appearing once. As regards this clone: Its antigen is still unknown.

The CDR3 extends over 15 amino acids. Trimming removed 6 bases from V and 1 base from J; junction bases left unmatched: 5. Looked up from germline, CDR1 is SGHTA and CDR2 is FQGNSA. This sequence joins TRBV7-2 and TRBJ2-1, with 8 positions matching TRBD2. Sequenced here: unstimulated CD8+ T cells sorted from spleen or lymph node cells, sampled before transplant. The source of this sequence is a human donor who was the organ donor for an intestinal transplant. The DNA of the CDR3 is TGTGCCAGCAGTTCCACTAGCGGTTCCTACAATGAGCAGTTCTTC. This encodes CASSSTSGSYNEQFF.